The T cell receptor (beta chain) described here comes from a study of response to subunit inactivated influenza vaccine. TCRdb processed the RT-PCR reads anew with MiXCR; each CDR3 protein has one entry. The repertoire holds just under 550,000 distinct CDR3 sequences, roughly a quarter seen once, with 2.8% in the top ten. Germline V gene sequence: CDR1 LNHNV, CDR2 YYDKDF (reference sequence). The CDR3 consists of 12 residues. V was shortened by 0 bases and J by 13 bases, with 10 bases between the two germline ends. The same sample was also used in a study of T cells expressing NK-cell markers. In that study: As the method of synthesis, 5'RACE template switching with UMIs yielded TCR beta cDNA. The study drew TCR beta repertoires from sorted CD3+CD56+NKG2C+, CD3+CD56+NKG2C- and CD3+CD56-NKG2C+ T cells. Seropositivity for HCMV was found in seven of the eight sequenced donors, with one seronegative. One observes that, in a few donors, these clonotypes were also the leading ones within the CD3+CD56-NKG2C+ fraction. Whether the expanded NKG2C+ T cell clones recognized HCMV remained unclear.

Source: CD4+ T cells sorted from PBMCs, taken 11 to 12 days after vaccination. The clonotype comes from a middle-aged man who received an inactivated influenza vaccine. The chain uses TRBV15 and TRBJ2-1; D gene ambiguous. For the CDR3, the DNA is TGTGCCACCAGCAGAGATAATGGGGTACAGTTCTTC. This sequence encodes CATSRDNGVQFF.